A single sample is the source of the 27 T cell receptor beta chains below, sequenced in a study of T cells after yellow fever vaccination. TCRdb processed the 5' RACE reads anew with MiXCR; each CDR3 protein has one entry. The sample consists of about 330,000 distinct CDR3 sequences, roughly 8% of them appearing once. Sequences were derived from PBMCs, sampled more than 40 days after the first yellow fever vaccination. These receptors were taken from a man between 18 and 35 years old who received the YFV17D yellow fever vaccine.

This clonotype was found a few times. The V call is TRBV7-9, the J call TRBJ1-2; the D is unclear. V lost 4 bases to trimming and J lost 3 bases, with 6 bases between them. CDR1 and CDR2 (germline): SEHNR, FQNEAQ (reference sequence). This CDR3 is built from 12 residues. The CDR3 nucleotides read TGTGCCAGCAGCTGGCAGGACTATGGCTACACCTTC. Translation: CASSWQDYGYTF.

V gene TRBV29-1 combines with J gene TRBJ2-5; possible D gene TRBD2, 6 bases. Trimming pared 6 bases from V and 2 bases from J, leaving 13 bases between. Germline V gene lookup returns CDR1 SQVTM and CDR2 ANQGSEA. This CDR3 contains 13 residues. CDR3 amino acids: CSVLGTDQETQYF. Written as DNA, the CDR3 is TGCAGCGTCCTTGGGACTGATCAAGAGACCCAGTACTTC.

In this sample, this clonotype turned up a few times. The chain has TRBV11-2 and TRBJ2-5; TRBD2 matches at 11 bases. The CDR3 spans 15 residues. Per the germline V gene, CDR1 is SGHAT and CDR2 is FQNNGV. The V segment lost 4 bases and the J segment 5 bases; nucleotides outside the gene matches: 6. CDR3: CASSSTSGALETQYF. The CDR3 nucleotides are TGTGCCAGCAGCTCGACTAGCGGGGCTCTGGAGACCCAGTACTTC.

This clonotype was seen only a few times. The CDR3 DNA reads as TGCAGCGTTGTCGGGGTTAGCTCCTACAATGAGCAGTTCTTC. This translates into CSVVGVSSYNEQFF. The gene calls are TRBV29-1 and TRBJ2-1; D is perhaps TRBD2 (5 bases). This CDR3 spans 14 amino acids. Germline CDR1 is SQVTM and CDR2 is ANQGSEA. The V end was cut by 4 bases, the J end by 0 bases, with 10 bases between.

This clonotype was observed a few times. V gene TRBV6-1 combines with J gene TRBJ2-7, with TRBD1 identical over 8 bases. Germline values: CDR1 MNHNS, CDR2 SASEGT. The V and J ends lost 6 bases and 2 bases, in that order; junction bases with no gene match: 21. The CDR3 totals 19 residues. The CDR3 is CASSVPVAGGAGFTYEQYV. Written as DNA, the CDR3 is TGTGCCAGCAGCGTCCCGGTGGCAGGGGGCGCGGGTTTTACCTACGAGCAGTACGTC.

This clonotype was seen ten or more times. One junction end disagrees with the germline gene, perhaps due to a read error. The CDR3 protein is CASSLRQGNLF. Written as DNA, the CDR3 is TGCGCCAGCAGTCTTCGACAGGGGAACCTCTTC. The chain uses TRBV23-1 and TRBJ2-1, with TRBD1 matching over 8 bases. TRBV23-1 is reported as an ORF; its role is uncertain. The CDR3 loop spans 11 amino acids.

This clonotype came up a few times. V is TRBV19 and J is TRBJ2-7; D might be TRBD1 or TRBD2, each matching 5 bases. V lost 0 bases and J lost 12, with 15 bases in between. Germline V lookup: CDR1 LNHDA, CDR2 SQIVND (reference sequence). The CDR3 covers 13 residues. Here the CDR3 DNA reads TGTGCCAGTAGTATAGATCGACGGACTGACAGGTACTTC. Protein product: CASSIDRRTDRYF. The entire variable domain, with the rest obtained from reference TRBV19 and TRBJ2-7, is as follows: DGGITQSPKYLFRKEGQNVTLSCEQNLNHDAMYWYRQDPGQGLRLIYYSQIVNDFQKGDIAEGYSVSREKKESFPLTVTSAQKNPTAFYLCASSIDRRTDRYFGPGTRLTVT.

This rearrangement joins TRBV30 to TRBJ2-3, with D unclear. V was trimmed by 0 bases and J by 5 bases, leaving 3 bases between them. Germline V gene sequence: CDR1 GTSNPN, CDR2 SVGIG (reference sequence). The CDR3 is 11 residues long. The CDR3 is CAWSVGDTQYF. The CDR3, as DNA: TGTGCCTGGAGTGTAGGAGATACGCAGTATTTT.

V usage is TRBV5-4 and J usage is TRBJ2-1; TRBD2 is a possible D gene (5 bases). V was shortened by 6 bases and J by 3 bases, with 16 bases between the two germline ends. Germline CDR1 is SGHNT and CDR2 is YYREEE (reference sequence). CDR3 size: 15 residues. This CDR3 is CASTGGSGFYNEQFF. In DNA form, the CDR3 reads TGTGCCAGCACGGGCGGGTCAGGCTTCTACAATGAGCAGTTCTTC. The full variable domain, rest sourced from reference TRBV5-4 and TRBJ2-1, is ETGVTQSPTHLIKTRGQQVTLRCSSQSGHNTVSWYQQALGQGPQFIFQYYREEENGRGNFPPRFSGLQFPNYSSELNVNALELDDSALYLCASTGGSGFYNEQFFGPGTRLTVL.

CDR3 sequence: CSVEPSRTGNIQYF. CDR3 DNA sequence: TGCAGCGTCGAACCGTCGCGGACAGGGAACATTCAGTACTTC. The chain uses TRBV29-1 and TRBJ2-4, with 8 bases that match TRBD1. Germline V gene sequence: CDR1 SQVTM, CDR2 ANQGSEA. V lost 6 bases, J lost 7 bases, and 11 bases stayed unmatched. This CDR3 region has 14 residues. The full variable domain, in which reference TRBV29-1 and TRBJ2-4 provide the parts outside the CDR3, is SAVISQKPSRDICQRGTSLTIQCQVDSQVTMMFWYRQQPGQSLTLIATANQGSEATYESGFVIDKFPISRPNLTFSTLTVSNMSPEDSSIYLCSVEPSRTGNIQYFGAGTRLSVL.

V usage is TRBV7-2 and J usage is TRBJ1-1; the match to TRBD1 covers 8 bases. V gave up 4 bases and J gave up 5 bases; unmatched junction bases: 6. There are 14 residues in the CDR3. Germline loops: CDR1 SGHTA, CDR2 FQGNSA. The chain's CDR3 is CASSSDRARTEAFF. In DNA, the CDR3 is TGTGCCAGCAGCTCGGACAGGGCGAGGACTGAAGCTTTCTTT.

This clonotype appeared a few times. This rearrangement joins TRBV10-3 to TRBJ2-7; D may match TRBD1 or TRBD2 (7 bases each). CDR3 size: 14 residues. The germline V and J ends were trimmed by 3 bases and 6 bases, with 15 bases remaining between them. The germline gives CDR1 ENHRY, CDR2 SYGVKD. Written as DNA, the CDR3 is TGTGCCATCAGTGAAGGGAGGGGGCAGGGCGAGCAGTACGTC. Amino acid sequence: CAISEGRGQGEQYV.

This chain connects TRBV19 to TRBJ2-3; 7 nucleotides agree with TRBD2. The germline gives CDR1 LNHDA, CDR2 SQIVND (reference sequence). The CDR3 contains 16 residues. J was trimmed by 3 bases and V by 3 bases; bases with no gene match: 9. The CDR3 spells CASSMVAGGVTDTQYF. The CDR3 DNA reads TGTGCCAGTAGTATGGTAGCGGGCGGAGTTACAGATACGCAGTATTTT.

The sample holds a few counts of this clonotype. The V call is TRBV7-9, the J call TRBJ2-5; 9 bases are shared with TRBD1. V lost 4 bases, J lost 2 bases, and 11 bases stayed unmatched. The CDR3 has 17 amino acids. CDR1 is SEHNR, CDR2 FQNEAQ, per germline (reference sequence). The CDR3 region has the DNA TGTGCCAGCAGCTCACCCCAGGGACAGGGTTTTCAAGAGACCCAGTACTTC. It translates to CASSSPQGQGFQETQYF.

This clonotype was detected a few times. The J gene is TRBJ2-3, the V gene TRBV7-2, with 10 bases identical to TRBD2. The CDR3 contains 16 residues. V gave up 5 bases and J gave up 6 bases; unmatched junction bases: 11. Germline V gene sequence: CDR1 SGHTA, CDR2 FQGNSA. CDR3 sequence: CASSRSLAGDVDTQYF. The CDR3 DNA reads as TGTGCCAGCAGCAGGAGCCTAGCGGGGGATGTGGATACGCAGTATTTT.

This chain joins TRBV4-1 and TRBJ1-4; D is uncertain. The CDR3 length is 12 residues. The germline V and J ends were trimmed by 0 bases and 10 bases, with 6 bases remaining between them. Germline-derived CDR1 and CDR2 are MGHRA and YSYEKL. The CDR3 DNA reads as TGCGCCAGCAGCCAAGACCTGGGAAAACTGTTTTTT. Amino acids: CASSQDLGKLFF.

This clonotype was observed many times. V and J are TRBV7-9 and TRBJ2-7, with 8 bases fitting TRBD2. CDR1 and CDR2 from the germline V gene are SEHNR and FQNEAQ (reference sequence). The CDR3 loop spans 15 amino acids. The junction had 8 bases not matched to a gene; V was cut back by 5 bases and J by 2 bases. CDR3: CASSLKAGDPYEQYF. In DNA, the CDR3 is TGTGCCAGCAGCCTCAAAGCGGGGGACCCCTACGAGCAGTACTTC.

This chain joins TRBV19 and TRBJ1-5; D is unclear. V gave up 1 base and J gave up 6 bases, with 7 bases separating them. Germline V CDR1 and CDR2: LNHDA, SQIVND (reference sequence). The CDR3 contains 13 residues. The CDR3 DNA reads as TGTGCCAGTAGTATAGTAAGATCTCAGCCCCAGCATTTT. As protein: CASSIVRSQPQHF.

This sequence joins TRBV21-1 and TRBJ2-7; TRBD1 reflects the table's D call only, with no check against the DNA. TRBV21-1 represents a pseudogene. The CDR3 has 14 amino acids. CDR3 amino acids: CASSSTGTSYEQYV. The CDR3 nucleotides are TGTGCCAGCAGCTCGACAGGGACCTCCTACGAGCAGTACGTC.

The chain uses TRBV6-5 and TRBJ2-5; D assignment may be TRBD1 or TRBD2 (5 bases each). Germline CDR1 is MNHEY and CDR2 is SVGAGI. The CDR3 totals 15 residues. The ends were cut back, 0 bases at V and 5 bases at J, with 13 bases in the middle. CDR3 region: CASSYSITRDETQYF. The CDR3 DNA sequence: TGTGCCAGCAGTTACTCGATTACTAGGGACGAGACCCAGTACTTC.

The genes are TRBV21-1 and TRBJ2-5; TRBD1, the D gene given by the table, was not confirmed from the DNA. TRBV21-1 is a documented pseudogene. The length of the CDR3 is 17 residues. The CDR3 DNA reads as TGTGCCAGCAGCAAAGCGAGGGCAGGGGGTGAGCAAGAGACCCAGTACTTC. Its protein is CASSKARAGGEQETQYF.

The chain combines TRBV4-1 with TRBJ1-2; D gene ambiguous. CDR3 size: 14 residues. With 2 bases removed from V and 4 bases from J, the gap between germline ends came to 11 bases. CDR1 is MGHRA and CDR2 is YSYEKL in the germline V gene. The CDR3: CASSQTQASYGYTF. DNA for the CDR3: TGCGCCAGCAGCCAAACCCAAGCGAGCTATGGCTACACCTTC.

This clonotype occurred a few times. V is TRBV5-1 and J is TRBJ2-3, with D hard to call. CDR1 is SGHRS and CDR2 is YFSETQ in the germline V gene. The V and J ends lost 0 bases and 2 bases respectively, with 13 bases between them. The CDR3 has 16 amino acids. CDR3 nucleotide sequence: TGCGCCAGCAGCTTGGATCCTAACCTTGACACAGATACGCAGTATTTT. Protein product: CASSLDPNLDTDTQYF.

Here the CDR3 DNA reads TGTGCCAGCAGCTTAGGTCCAGGGCACTCCTACGAGCAGTACGTC. This translates into CASSLGPGHSYEQYV. The chain combines TRBV7-2 with TRBJ2-7; D might be TRBD1 (5 bases). This CDR3 comprises 15 residues. Trimming cost V 1 base and J 0 bases, with 10 bases left between them. CDR1 and CDR2 from the germline V gene are SGHTA and FQGNSA.

This clonotype was counted a few times. The chain couples TRBV5-4 to TRBJ1-6, with D perhaps matching TRBD1 (6 bases). Trimming took 0 bases from V and 5 from J, leaving 6 bases between them. The CDR3 consists of 14 residues. Germline CDR1 is SGHNT and CDR2 is YYREEE (reference sequence). The CDR3 region has the DNA TGTGCCAGCAGCTTGGACAGGGATAATTCACCCCTCCACTTT. Translating it yields CASSLDRDNSPLHF.

Only one count was recorded for this clonotype. The gene calls are TRBV10-2 and TRBJ1-2; D unclear. Germline loops: CDR1 WSHSY, CDR2 SAAADI. This CDR3 contains 15 residues. Trimming stripped 6 bases from V and 4 bases from J, with 18 bases between. This CDR3 is CASRSYRGGTYGYTF. The CDR3 DNA sequence: TGCGCCAGCAGGAGCTATCGTGGCGGAACCTATGGCTACACCTTC.

The chain joins TRBV29-1 to TRBJ1-5, with a weak D call TRBD1 (5 bases). Germline V CDR1 and CDR2: SQVTM, ANQGSEA. The CDR3 length is 12 residues. V was trimmed by 7 bases and J by 2 bases, leaving 9 bases between them. In nucleotides, the CDR3 is TGCAGCGCTGTACAGGGCAATCAGCCCCAGCATTTT. Encoded protein: CSAVQGNQPQHF.